This TCR beta chain comes out of a study of lymphopenia after photon versus proton radiotherapy (dated by TCRdb to the late 2010s). Regarding the research as a whole: Photon and proton radiation therapy were compared by the study for their immunological effects in patients with gastrointestinal tumors who developed high-grade lymphopenia. The cohort included around 22 patients with gastrointestinal tumors who developed lymphopenia after receiving either photon or proton therapy. The goal of the study was to characterize the differences between the two radiation modalities in how they affect the immune system. Findings and caveats that apply to the study as a whole: During treatment, patients who received proton therapy stayed relatively stable, whereas patients who received photon therapy lost naive T cells and TCR diversity and gained effector/memory populations. The authors looked at the survival association only in patients who died, and they framed better survival with proton therapy as a possibility rather than a demonstrated result. Across the cohort, an inverse correlation was found between a larger post-nadir drop in TCR diversity and overall survival time among patients who died. After the lymphocyte count nadir, repertoires from photon-treated patients showed oligoclonal expansion, particularly of CD8+ Temra cells, and this expansion drove the decline in diversity.

The germline V gene yields MGHRA for CDR1 and YSYEKL for CDR2. The germline ends are 11 bases apart after V is trimmed by 2 bases and J by 9 bases. From the cysteine through the phenylalanine, the CDR3 covers 14 amino acids. Left in the record is the CDR3 DNA by itself, 42 bases read in frame from the first base. The library was made by the immunoSEQ multiplex PCR assay. Deep sequencing of rearranged TCR beta loci, alongside multiparametric flow cytometry, was used to profile T cell repertoires. This is the immuneACCESS table as TCRdb keeps it, with only in-frame sequences that have V and J called. A part of the clones is gone; compared with another copy, unresolved V genes explain less than half, and the rest is unexplained. The sample table records approximately 30,000 clones; about 94% of these occur just once. About 0.66% of the sample lies in the top ten. A word on this clone: No cognate antigen has been identified for it. No base-level quality is on record; no much larger clone is a single base apart.

The source was peripheral blood, collected from a patient treated with photon-based radiotherapy. The chain was built from TRBV4-1 and TRBJ1-6; a confident D gene designation cannot be given. This TCR came from a woman aged 50 to 65 with cholangiocarcinoma. The DNA sequence is TGCGCCAGCAGCCAATACCCGGGGAGTTCACCCCTCCACTTT. The translation is CASSQYPGSSPLHF.